This is a list of T cell receptor beta chains from one sample in a study of beta chain features in type 1 diabetes. Repertoires were generated with immunoSEQ multiplex PCR, while TCRdb's copy carries only in-frame clones and drops some. The sample carries about 150,000 clones, 9.2% recorded once. Sequencing was carried out using central memory CD4+ T cells from blood. These receptors were taken from a man younger than 30 in good health. The CDR3 runs from the conserved cysteine through the conserved F or W. D genes are given only for firm matches. The listing skips clone size in some rows; elsewhere it reads once, few, many or a size class.

j_gene: TRBJ2-3; abundance: NA; v_gene: TRBV4-3; d_gene: NA; CDR3aa: CASGISTDTQYF; CDR3nt: TGCGCCTCAGGGATCAGCACAGATACGCAGTATTTT
j_gene: TRBJ2-7; abundance: NA; v_gene: TRBV5-6; d_gene: TRBD2; CDR3aa: CASSGGLAGFISYEQYF; CDR3nt: TGTGCCAGCAGCGGGGGACTAGCGGGTTTTATCTCCTACGAGCAGTACTTC
j_gene: TRBJ2-1; abundance: NA; v_gene: TRBV4-1; d_gene: TRBD1; CDR3aa: CASSQEVGTGAGEQFF; CDR3nt: TGCGCCAGCAGCCAAGAAGTGGGGACAGGGGCAGGTGAGCAGTTCTTC
j_gene: TRBJ2-1; abundance: NA; v_gene: TRBV6-1; d_gene: TRBD2; CDR3aa: CASSEGLAGGLYNEQFF; CDR3nt: TGTGCCAGCAGTGAAGGACTAGCGGGGGGGCTCTACAATGAGCAGTTCTTC
j_gene: TRBJ2-7; abundance: many; v_gene: TRBV6-6; d_gene: TRBD1; CDR3aa: CASRLGQGVHEQYF; CDR3nt: TGTGCCAGCAGACTGGGACAGGGGGTCCACGAGCAGTACTTC
j_gene: TRBJ1-2; abundance: NA; v_gene: TRBV29-1; d_gene: NA; CDR3aa: CSVVGGGGYGYTF; CDR3nt: TGCAGCGTTGTTGGCGGGGGCGGCTATGGCTACACCTTC
j_gene: TRBJ1-3; abundance: few; v_gene: TRBV5-1; d_gene: NA; CDR3aa: CASSLPGVTGNTIYF; CDR3nt: TGCGCCAGCAGCTTACCAGGGGTTACTGGAAACACCATATATTTT
j_gene: TRBJ2-1; abundance: NA; v_gene: TRBV5-1; d_gene: TRBD2; CDR3aa: CASRSSGGASNEQFF; CDR3nt: TGCGCCAGCAGGTCTAGCGGGGGGGCCAGCAATGAGCAGTTCTTC
j_gene: TRBJ2-2; abundance: NA; v_gene: TRBV6-1; d_gene: TRBD1; CDR3aa: CASKTGANTGELFF; CDR3nt: TGTGCCAGCAAGACAGGGGCAAACACCGGGGAGCTGTTTTTT
j_gene: TRBJ2-7; abundance: NA; v_gene: TRBV6-5; d_gene: NA; CDR3aa: CASSYQGRYEQYF; CDR3nt: TGTGCCAGCAGTTACCAGGGAAGGTACGAGCAGTACTTC
j_gene: TRBJ2-1; abundance: NA; v_gene: TRBV19; d_gene: TRBD2; CDR3aa: CASSVAGGRYNEQFF; CDR3nt: TGTGCCAGTAGCGTAGCGGGGGGGCGTTACAATGAGCAGTTCTTC
j_gene: TRBJ2-3; abundance: few; v_gene: TRBV5-4; d_gene: TRBD2; CDR3aa: CASSQGLAGGRQGTQYF; CDR3nt: TGTGCCAGCAGCCAGGGACTAGCGGGGGGCCGACAAGGTACGCAGTATTTT
j_gene: TRBJ1-4; abundance: few; v_gene: TRBV28; d_gene: NA; CDR3aa: CASSSIGAGDNEKLFF; CDR3nt: TGTGCCAGCAGTTCTATTGGGGCCGGAGATAATGAAAAACTGTTTTTT
j_gene: TRBJ2-1; abundance: NA; v_gene: TRBV4-3; d_gene: TRBD2; CDR3aa: CASSRTDGGFNEQFF; CDR3nt: TGCGCCAGCAGCCGGACGGACGGGGGGTTCAATGAGCAGTTCTTC
j_gene: TRBJ2-7; abundance: NA; v_gene: TRBV18; d_gene: NA; CDR3aa: CASSPVEDSYEQYF; CDR3nt: TGTGCCAGCTCACCGGTGGAGGACTCCTACGAGCAGTACTTC
j_gene: TRBJ2-1; abundance: many; v_gene: TRBV4-3; d_gene: TRBD2; CDR3aa: CASSQGASGEHEQFF; CDR3nt: TGCGCCAGCAGCCAAGGGGCTAGCGGGGAGCATGAGCAGTTCTTC
j_gene: TRBJ2-5; abundance: NA; v_gene: TRBV6-1; d_gene: TRBD2; CDR3aa: CASSEGGGAERETQYF; CDR3nt: TGTGCCAGCAGTGAAGGGGGGGGTGCCGAACGGGAGACCCAGTACTTC
j_gene: TRBJ1-1; abundance: few; v_gene: TRBV5-6; d_gene: NA; CDR3aa: CASSSAVGVALGNTEAFF; CDR3nt: TGTGCCAGCAGCTCTGCGGTCGGGGTTGCACTGGGGAACACTGAAGCTTTCTTT
j_gene: TRBJ1-2; abundance: NA; v_gene: TRBV15; d_gene: TRBD1; CDR3aa: CATSKDRAGGYTF; CDR3nt: TGTGCCACCAGCAAAGACAGGGCAGGTGGCTACACCTTC
j_gene: TRBJ1-1; abundance: many; v_gene: TRBV6-5; d_gene: TRBD1; CDR3aa: CAVRDRENTEAFF; CDR3nt: TGTGCCGTCCGGGACAGGGAGAACACTGAAGCTTTCTTT
j_gene: TRBJ1-6; abundance: few; v_gene: TRBV30; d_gene: NA; CDR3aa: CAWRTHRDSPLHF; CDR3nt: TGTGCCTGGAGGACTCACAGGGATTCACCCCTCCACTTT
j_gene: TRBJ2-7; abundance: NA; v_gene: TRBV2; d_gene: TRBD1; CDR3aa: CASRRQGAGEQYF; CDR3nt: TGTGCCAGCAGGAGACAGGGGGCGGGGGAGCAGTACTTC
j_gene: TRBJ1-2; abundance: NA; v_gene: TRBV7-2; d_gene: NA; CDR3aa: CASSPGTTGSHYGYTF; CDR3nt: TGTGCCAGCAGCCCCGGGACAACTGGTAGTCACTATGGCTACACCTTC
j_gene: TRBJ2-2; abundance: NA; v_gene: TRBV4-1; d_gene: TRBD1; CDR3aa: CASSSDRARGGELFF; CDR3nt: TGCGCCAGCAGCTCGGACAGGGCAAGGGGCGGGGAGCTGTTTTTT
j_gene: TRBJ2-3; abundance: NA; v_gene: TRBV7-9; d_gene: NA; CDR3aa: CASSQEGVAGTDTQYF; CDR3nt: TGTGCCAGCAGCCAAGAGGGAGTAGCGGGCACAGATACGCAGTATTTT
j_gene: TRBJ2-7; abundance: few; v_gene: TRBV7-2; d_gene: TRBD2; CDR3aa: CASSRVAGGSSYEQYF; CDR3nt: TGTGCCAGCAGCCGCGTGGCGGGGGGCAGTTCCTACGAGCAGTACTTC
j_gene: TRBJ2-1; abundance: NA; v_gene: TRBV4-2; d_gene: TRBD2; CDR3aa: CASSQDLPAGGHNEQFF; CDR3nt: TGTGCCAGCAGCCAAGATCTACCAGCGGGGGGCCACAATGAGCAGTTCTTC
j_gene: TRBJ1-4; abundance: NA; v_gene: TRBV7-2; d_gene: NA; CDR3aa: CASSLLGGTNEKLFF; CDR3nt: TGCGCCAGCAGCCTCCTTGGGGGGACTAATGAAAAACTGTTTTTT
j_gene: TRBJ1-3; abundance: NA; v_gene: TRBV30; d_gene: TRBD1; CDR3aa: CAWTPGQTSGNTIYF; CDR3nt: TGTGCCTGGACGCCGGGACAGACCTCTGGAAACACCATATATTTT
j_gene: TRBJ2-5; abundance: few; v_gene: TRBV29-1; d_gene: TRBD1; CDR3aa: CSVRGQGIGETQYF; CDR3nt: TGCAGCGTTCGGGGACAGGGGATAGGGGAGACCCAGTACTTC
j_gene: TRBJ2-7; abundance: NA; v_gene: TRBV7-9; d_gene: TRBD1; CDR3aa: CASIRTGGYEQYF; CDR3nt: TGTGCCAGCATCAGGACAGGAGGATACGAGCAGTACTTC
j_gene: TRBJ1-3; abundance: few; v_gene: TRBV5-1; d_gene: TRBD1; CDR3aa: CASSGDSSGNTIYF; CDR3nt: TGCGCCAGCAGCGGGGACAGCTCTGGAAACACCATATATTTT
j_gene: TRBJ2-2; abundance: many; v_gene: TRBV29-1; d_gene: TRBD1; CDR3aa: CSVEGAGGSGELFF; CDR3nt: TGCAGCGTTGAAGGGGCAGGGGGCTCCGGGGAGCTGTTTTTT
j_gene: TRBJ2-2; abundance: few; v_gene: TRBV30; d_gene: NA; CDR3aa: CAWRGTRGSGELFF; CDR3nt: TGTGCCTGGAGGGGAACCAGGGGTTCCGGGGAGCTGTTTTTT
j_gene: TRBJ2-7; abundance: few; v_gene: TRBV19; d_gene: NA; CDR3aa: CASSNRGAYEQYF; CDR3nt: TGTGCCAGTAGTAACCGGGGAGCCTACGAGCAGTACTTC
j_gene: TRBJ2-5; abundance: many; v_gene: TRBV29-1; d_gene: NA; CDR3aa: CSTRLAPQETQYF; CDR3nt: TGCAGCACCCGGCTAGCCCCCCAAGAGACCCAGTACTTC
j_gene: TRBJ2-3; abundance: few; v_gene: TRBV5-1; d_gene: TRBD2; CDR3aa: CASRSQRGPGTQYF; CDR3nt: TGCGCCAGCAGATCCCAGCGGGGGCCGGGTACGCAGTATTTT
j_gene: TRBJ2-3; abundance: few; v_gene: TRBV5-1; d_gene: TRBD2; CDR3aa: CASSLYGGASTDTQYF; CDR3nt: TGCGCCAGCAGCTTGTACGGGGGGGCCAGCACAGATACGCAGTATTTT
j_gene: TRBJ2-7; abundance: few; v_gene: TRBV7-8; d_gene: TRBD1; CDR3aa: CASSLYEDRAYEQYF; CDR3nt: TGTGCCAGCAGCCTCTATGAGGACAGGGCCTACGAGCAGTACTTC
j_gene: TRBJ1-2; abundance: NA; v_gene: TRBV11-2; d_gene: NA; CDR3aa: CASSLGGGYTF; CDR3nt: TGTGCCAGCAGCTTAGGGGGCGGCTACACCTTC
j_gene: TRBJ1-5; abundance: NA; v_gene: TRBV19; d_gene: NA; CDR3aa: CASRIKGTYNQPQHF; CDR3nt: TGTGCCAGTAGGATCAAAGGGACTTACAATCAGCCCCAGCATTTT
j_gene: TRBJ1-2; abundance: NA; v_gene: TRBV6-6; d_gene: TRBD1; CDR3aa: CASSHRDRAQSEGYTF; CDR3nt: TGTGCCAGCAGTCACCGGGACAGGGCCCAGTCGGAGGGCTACACCTTC
j_gene: TRBJ2-7; abundance: few; v_gene: TRBV14; d_gene: NA; CDR3aa: CASSRQPGREQYF; CDR3nt: TGTGCCAGCAGCCGACAGCCTGGGAGGGAGCAGTACTTC
j_gene: TRBJ2-6; abundance: many; v_gene: TRBV7-2; d_gene: NA; CDR3aa: CASSSPGFGGPGANVLTF; CDR3nt: TGTGCCAGCAGCTCCCCTGGGTTCGGAGGACCTGGGGCCAACGTCCTGACTTTC
j_gene: TRBJ2-5; abundance: NA; v_gene: TRBV7-2; d_gene: TRBD2; CDR3aa: CASSFYGGAQETQYF; CDR3nt: TGTGCCAGCAGCTTTTACGGGGGGGCTCAGGAGACCCAGTACTTC
j_gene: TRBJ2-7; abundance: NA; v_gene: TRBV6-5; d_gene: TRBD2; CDR3aa: CASSFPGLAGKEQYF; CDR3nt: TGTGCCAGCAGTTTCCCGGGACTAGCGGGGAAAGAGCAGTACTTC
j_gene: TRBJ2-5; abundance: few; v_gene: TRBV7-8; d_gene: TRBD1; CDR3aa: CASSLDRTGGQETQYF; CDR3nt: TGTGCCAGCAGCTTAGATCGGACAGGGGGCCAAGAGACCCAGTACTTC
j_gene: TRBJ2-2; abundance: few; v_gene: TRBV5-6; d_gene: TRBD1; CDR3aa: CASSTGQGLAGELFF; CDR3nt: TGTGCCAGCAGCACGGGACAGGGTTTAGCCGGGGAGCTGTTTTTT
j_gene: TRBJ1-5; abundance: few; v_gene: TRBV19; d_gene: NA; CDR3aa: CASSIQSNQPQHF; CDR3nt: TGTGCCAGTAGTATTCAGAGCAATCAGCCCCAGCATTTT
j_gene: TRBJ1-5; abundance: NA; v_gene: TRBV6-1; d_gene: NA; CDR3aa: CASSEALAGNQPQHF; CDR3nt: TGTGCCAGCAGTGAAGCTCTGGCAGGCAATCAGCCCCAGCATTTT
j_gene: TRBJ2-5; abundance: NA; v_gene: TRBV6-6; d_gene: NA; CDR3aa: CASSYGRSLVQETQYF; CDR3nt: TGTGCCAGCAGTTACGGGAGGTCGCTAGTCCAAGAGACCCAGTACTTC
j_gene: TRBJ1-2; abundance: NA; v_gene: TRBV9; d_gene: NA; CDR3aa: CASSVGIGGSGYGYTF; CDR3nt: TGTGCCAGCAGCGTAGGAATAGGAGGCTCGGGCTATGGCTACACCTTC
j_gene: TRBJ1-1; abundance: NA; v_gene: TRBV6-5; d_gene: NA; CDR3aa: CASSYWDMNTEAFF; CDR3nt: TGTGCCAGCAGTTACTGGGACATGAACACTGAAGCTTTCTTT
j_gene: TRBJ2-6; abundance: few; v_gene: TRBV5-1; d_gene: NA; CDR3aa: CASSLLQGGRGANVLTF; CDR3nt: TGCGCCAGCAGCTTGTTGCAGGGGGGTCGTGGGGCCAACGTCCTGACTTTC
j_gene: TRBJ1-4; abundance: NA; v_gene: TRBV7-9; d_gene: TRBD1; CDR3aa: CASSSGTAEKLFF; CDR3nt: TGTGCCAGCAGCTCCGGGACAGCCGAAAAACTGTTTTTT
j_gene: TRBJ1-6; abundance: many; v_gene: TRBV7-9; d_gene: TRBD1; CDR3aa: CASSEQGADSPLHF; CDR3nt: TGTGCCAGCAGCGAACAGGGGGCGGACTCACCCCTCCACTTT
j_gene: TRBJ1-4; abundance: few; v_gene: TRBV6-5; d_gene: NA; CDR3aa: CASSDGSGNEKLFF; CDR3nt: TGTGCCAGCAGTGACGGGTCGGGGAATGAAAAACTGTTTTTT
j_gene: TRBJ1-1; abundance: few; v_gene: TRBV30; d_gene: NA; CDR3aa: CAWSPAGNTEAFF; CDR3nt: TGTGCCTGGAGCCCCGCGGGGAACACTGAAGCTTTCTTT
j_gene: TRBJ2-2; abundance: many; v_gene: TRBV19; d_gene: TRBD2; CDR3aa: CASSIRGAGGNTGELFF; CDR3nt: TGTGCCAGTAGTATCCGCGGAGCGGGGGGGAACACCGGGGAGCTGTTTTTT
j_gene: TRBJ2-5; abundance: NA; v_gene: TRBV4-3; d_gene: NA; CDR3aa: CASSQTGGSRETQYF; CDR3nt: TGCGCCAGCAGCCAAACTGGGGGCTCCAGGGAGACCCAGTACTTC